There are a few counts of the clone carrying this TCR beta chain. Its specificity is unknown. Thyroid ultrasound, orbital computed tomography, clinical symptoms, and serum thyroxine and TRAb underpinned diagnoses. Regions amplified from RNA transcripts were the TCR beta CDR3 regions. The HTBI set primed first-round TCR CDR3 RT-PCR. From the multiplex PCR reads, TCRdb called clonotypes with MiXCR, one entry per CDR3 protein. The sample includes about 400,000 distinct CDR3 sequences, approximately 15% of them seen just once. This entry is derived from a study of T cells in Graves' hyperthyroidism and ophthalmopathy. The germline V gene has CDR1 SGHDT and CDR2 YYEEEE. The CDR3 covers 14 residues. The V end was cut by 2 bases, the J end by 4 bases, with 10 bases between. General observations from the study: Within blood appeared most thyroid clonotypes that had expanded above 0.001. Ophthalmopathy got predicted by the model a median approximately 6.4 months before its onset.

This sequence was found in a woman aged 18-35 years with Graves' hyperthyroidism. The sample comprised blood. The rearrangement links TRBV5-6 to TRBJ2-1, with a possible D match to TRBD1 (5 bases). CDR3 region: CASSFKGAYNEQFF. CDR3 bases: TGTGCCAGCAGCTTCAAAGGGGCGTACAATGAGCAGTTCTTC.